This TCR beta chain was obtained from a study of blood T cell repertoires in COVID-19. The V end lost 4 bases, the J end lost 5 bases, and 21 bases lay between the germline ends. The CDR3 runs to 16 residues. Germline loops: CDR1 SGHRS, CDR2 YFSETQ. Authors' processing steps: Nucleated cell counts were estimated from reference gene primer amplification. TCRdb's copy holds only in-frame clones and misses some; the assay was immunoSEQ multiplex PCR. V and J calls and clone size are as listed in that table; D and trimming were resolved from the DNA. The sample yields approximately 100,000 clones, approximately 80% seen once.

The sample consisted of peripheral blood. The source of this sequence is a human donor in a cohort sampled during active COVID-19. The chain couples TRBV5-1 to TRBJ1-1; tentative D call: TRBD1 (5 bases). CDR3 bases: TGCGCCAGCAGCCTAGGGGAGGCGGGTGCGGGAACTGAAGCTTTCTTT. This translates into CASSLGEAGAGTEAFF.